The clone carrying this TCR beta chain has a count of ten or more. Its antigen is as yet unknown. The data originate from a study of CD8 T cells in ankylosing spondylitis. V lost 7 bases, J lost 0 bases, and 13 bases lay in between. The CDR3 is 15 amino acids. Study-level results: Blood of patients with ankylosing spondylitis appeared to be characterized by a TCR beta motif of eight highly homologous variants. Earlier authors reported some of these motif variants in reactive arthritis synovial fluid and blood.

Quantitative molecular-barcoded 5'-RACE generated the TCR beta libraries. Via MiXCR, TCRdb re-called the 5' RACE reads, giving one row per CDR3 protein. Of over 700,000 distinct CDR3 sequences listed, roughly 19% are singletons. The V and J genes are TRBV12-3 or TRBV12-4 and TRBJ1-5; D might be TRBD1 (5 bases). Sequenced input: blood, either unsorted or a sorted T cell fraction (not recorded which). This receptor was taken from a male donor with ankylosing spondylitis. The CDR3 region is CASTRGPYSNQPQHF. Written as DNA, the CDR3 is TGTGCCAGCACCCGGGGACCTTATAGCAATCAGCCCCAGCATTTT.